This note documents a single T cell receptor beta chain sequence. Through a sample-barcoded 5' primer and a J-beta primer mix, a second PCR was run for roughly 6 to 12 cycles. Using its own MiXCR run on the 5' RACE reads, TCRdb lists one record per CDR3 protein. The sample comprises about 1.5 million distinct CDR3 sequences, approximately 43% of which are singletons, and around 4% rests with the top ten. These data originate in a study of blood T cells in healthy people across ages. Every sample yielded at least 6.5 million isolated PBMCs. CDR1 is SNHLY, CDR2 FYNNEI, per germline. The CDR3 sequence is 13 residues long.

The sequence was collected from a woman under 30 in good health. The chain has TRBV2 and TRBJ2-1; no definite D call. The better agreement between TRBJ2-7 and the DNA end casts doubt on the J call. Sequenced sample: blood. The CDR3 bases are TGTGCCAGCAGGACTGGCTCCTACAATGAGCAGTACTTC. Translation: CASRTGSYNEQYF.